This T cell receptor beta chain comes out of a study of cytomegalovirus exposure and HLA in healthy donors. In the PCR, 60 Vbeta and 13 Jbeta primers were used. TCRdb's table, derived via immunoSEQ multiplex PCR, lists solely in-frame clones and lacks some. The sample lists 150,000 to 200,000 clones; 73% were seen once. Findings and caveats of the study: In a later analysis, a genetic analysis reported fewer productive-TCR N-insertions in an Asian-associated ancestry cluster than the cohort average.

With regard to this clone: Its antigen is as yet unknown.

The V segment lost 4 bases and the J segment 6 bases; nucleotides outside the gene matches: 2. The CDR3 extends over 12 amino acids. Germline lookup yields CDR1 SGDLS and CDR2 YYNGEE. Sequencing used PBMCs. The gene calls are TRBV9 and TRBJ1-2; 8 bases match TRBD1. The TCR originated in a woman younger than 35 in good health and CMV-seropositive. CDR3 protein: CASSTQGDGYTF. The CDR3 DNA is TGTGCCAGCAGCACACAGGGGGATGGCTACACCTTC.